This T cell receptor (beta chain) appears in the sequencing data of a study of T cells after yellow fever vaccination. Germline values: CDR1 SQVTM, CDR2 ANQGSEA. The CDR3 has 15 amino acids. J lost 4 bases, V lost 6 bases, and 12 bases had no gene match. Findings and limits, study-wide: Few clonotypes appeared in both CD4 and CD8 compartments.

Generation of TCR cDNA used 5'RACE template switching (which added a universal primer site and UMIs). MiXCR, run by TCRdb on the 5' RACE reads, gives a single entry per CDR3 protein. The table lists about 210,000 distinct CDR3 sequences, approximately 6.3% of them singletons. This clonotype was seen many times. The antigen is unknown. The chain uses TRBV29-1 and TRBJ2-1, with 7 bases lining up with TRBD1. Sequences were derived from CD4+ T cells sorted from PBMCs, sampled on the day of the yellow fever booster vaccination. This clonotype originated in a man aged 30 to 45 who received the YFV17D yellow fever vaccine. The CDR3 is CSVAGTVYEYNEQFF. The CDR3 DNA is TGCAGCGTCGCCGGGACAGTCTACGAATACAATGAGCAGTTCTTC.